What follows are 7 T cell receptor beta chains derived from one specimen sequenced in a study of molecular identifiers for immune sequencing clone quantification. One entry per CDR3 protein results from TCRdb running MiXCR on the PCR reads. Altogether 350,000 or so distinct CDR3 sequences are present, over 20% being singletons, with the ten largest covering approximately 0.85%. The sequencing sample was made of naive CD8+ T cells from blood, with Jurkat cell RNA spiked in. Subset indicated: FACS-sorted CD8+CD4-CCR7+CD45RA+ naive T cells. These receptors came from a human donor in good health. Some libraries in this study had Jurkat cell RNA spiked in.

The sample holds many counts of this clonotype. The J gene is TRBJ2-3, the V gene TRBV6-6; 11 bases match TRBD1. The V segment lost 0 bases and the J segment 0 bases; nucleotides outside the gene matches: 5. This CDR3 comprises 18 residues. Germline assignment: CDR1 MNHNY and CDR2 SVGAGI (reference sequence). The CDR3 loop reads CASSYSGTGGTSTDTQYF. CDR3 DNA sequence: TGTGCCAGCAGTTACTCCGGGACAGGGGGTACTAGCACAGATACGCAGTATTTT.

This chain links TRBV15 with TRBJ2-5; the D is unclear. Per germline, CDR1 LNHNV and CDR2 YYDKDF (reference sequence). V was trimmed by 1 base and J by 2 bases, leaving 11 bases between them. CDR3 length: 15 residues. The CDR3 nucleotides read TGTGCCACCAGCAGAGGAAGAGGAATACAAGAGACCCAGTACTTC. Translating it yields CATSRGRGIQETQYF. The complete variable domain, with remaining parts taken from reference TRBV15 and TRBJ2-5, reads DAMVIQNPRYQVTQFGKPVTLSCSQTLNHNVMYWYQQKSSQAPKLLFHYYDKDFNNEADTPDNFQSRRPNTSFCFLDIRSPGLGDTAMYLCATSRGRGIQETQYFGPGTRLLVL.

This rearrangement joins TRBV4-2 to TRBJ2-7; no reliable D call. CDR3 length equals 16 residues. V was clipped by 0 bases and J by 0 bases, with 12 bases between them. Germline-derived CDR1 and CDR2 are LGHNA and YNFKEQ. CDR3 protein: CASSQEGSGPSYEQYF. In nucleotides, the CDR3 is TGTGCCAGCAGCCAAGAAGGATCGGGCCCCTCCTACGAGCAGTACTTC.

A few counts support this clonotype. This rearrangement joins TRBV12-3 or TRBV12-4 to TRBJ2-7; D unresolved. The CDR3 contains 11 residues. V was clipped by 5 bases and J by 5 bases, with 7 bases between them. The CDR3 nucleotides read TGTGCCAGCAGTCCCCGGGACGAGCAGTACTTC. As protein: CASSPRDEQYF.

Comment on this clonotype: This sequence may be a read error, since a much larger clone differs from it by one base. J is TRBJ1-5 and V is TRBV6-5; TRBD1 agrees at 11 bases. This CDR3 has 15 amino acids. Germline V lookup: CDR1 MNHEY, CDR2 SVGAGI. Here the CDR3 reads CASSFGTGGNQPQRF. Here the CDR3 DNA reads TGTGCCAGCAGTTTCGGGACAGGGGGGAATCAGCCCCAGCGTTTT.

As to this clonotype: A read error may be the cause here, since a much bigger clone is one base away. The CDR3 protein is CASSAPTGLTDTQHF. The CDR3 nucleotides read TGTGCCAGCAGCGCGCCCACGGGGCTCACAGATACGCAGCATTTT. This chain uses TRBV5-6 with TRBJ2-3; D might be TRBD1 (5 bases). The J call may be incorrect, as the DNA end agrees better with TRBJ1-5. Germline CDR1 and CDR2: SGHDT and YYEEEE. This CDR3 contains 15 residues.

This clonotype was counted once. A much larger clone differs from this one at a single base, so this may be a read error. CDR3 sequence: CATSPRLASQETQYF. The CDR3 DNA is TGTGCCACCAGCCCTCGGCTAGCGAGCCAAGAGACCCAGTACTTC. The V gene is TRBV15, the J gene TRBJ2-5, with a weak D call TRBD2 (6 bases). Looked up from germline, CDR1 is LNHNV and CDR2 is YYDKDF (reference sequence). The CDR3 is 15 amino acids. V lost 5 bases to trimming and J lost 1 base, with 14 bases between them.